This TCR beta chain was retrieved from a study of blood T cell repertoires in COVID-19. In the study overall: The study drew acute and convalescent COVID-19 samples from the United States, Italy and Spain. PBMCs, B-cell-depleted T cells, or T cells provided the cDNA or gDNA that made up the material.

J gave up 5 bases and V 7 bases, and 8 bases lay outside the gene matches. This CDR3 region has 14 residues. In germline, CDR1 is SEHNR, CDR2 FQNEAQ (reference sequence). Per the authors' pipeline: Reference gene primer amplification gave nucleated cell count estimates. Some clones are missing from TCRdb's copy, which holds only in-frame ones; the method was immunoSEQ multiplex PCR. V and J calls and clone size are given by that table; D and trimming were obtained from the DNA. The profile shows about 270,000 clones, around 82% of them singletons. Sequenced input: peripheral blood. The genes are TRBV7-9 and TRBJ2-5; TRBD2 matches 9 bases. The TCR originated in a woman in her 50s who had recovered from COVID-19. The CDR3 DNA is TGTGCCAGCAAGACGGCGGGAGGGCTGGAGACCCAGTACTTC. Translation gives CASKTAGGLETQYF.